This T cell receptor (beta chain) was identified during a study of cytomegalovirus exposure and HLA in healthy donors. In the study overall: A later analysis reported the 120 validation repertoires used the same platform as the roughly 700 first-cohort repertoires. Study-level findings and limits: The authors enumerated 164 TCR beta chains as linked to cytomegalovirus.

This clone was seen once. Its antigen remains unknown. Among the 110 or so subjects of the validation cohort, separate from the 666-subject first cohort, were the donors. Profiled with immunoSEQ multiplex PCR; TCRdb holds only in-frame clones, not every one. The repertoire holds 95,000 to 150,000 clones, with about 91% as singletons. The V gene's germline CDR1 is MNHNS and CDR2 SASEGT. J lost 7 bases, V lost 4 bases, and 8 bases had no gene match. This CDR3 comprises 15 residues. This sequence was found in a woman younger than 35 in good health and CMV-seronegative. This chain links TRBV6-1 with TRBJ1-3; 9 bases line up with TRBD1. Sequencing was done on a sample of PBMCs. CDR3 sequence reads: CASSATGGVENTIYF. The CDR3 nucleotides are TGTGCCAGCAGTGCTACAGGGGGCGTCGAGAACACCATATATTTT.